This paragraph covers one T cell receptor beta chain sequence. The record originates from a study of technical replicates of blood from a few donors. Trimming cost V 10 bases and J 3 bases, with 18 bases left between them. There are 14 residues in the CDR3. The germline CDR1 and CDR2 sequences are LNHDA and SQIVND (reference sequence). The table came from immunoSEQ multiplex PCR; TCRdb's copy has only in-frame clones and leaves some out. The sample has approximately 12,000 clones, roughly 77% seen once. The chain recombines TRBV19 with TRBJ1-2, with D perhaps TRBD1 (6 bases). The TCR originated in a human donor in good health. Sequenced: PBMCs. The CDR3: CAIQEGGSDYGYTF. CDR3 sequence (DNA): TGTGCCATCCAAGAGGGGGGGTCGGACTATGGCTACACCTTC.